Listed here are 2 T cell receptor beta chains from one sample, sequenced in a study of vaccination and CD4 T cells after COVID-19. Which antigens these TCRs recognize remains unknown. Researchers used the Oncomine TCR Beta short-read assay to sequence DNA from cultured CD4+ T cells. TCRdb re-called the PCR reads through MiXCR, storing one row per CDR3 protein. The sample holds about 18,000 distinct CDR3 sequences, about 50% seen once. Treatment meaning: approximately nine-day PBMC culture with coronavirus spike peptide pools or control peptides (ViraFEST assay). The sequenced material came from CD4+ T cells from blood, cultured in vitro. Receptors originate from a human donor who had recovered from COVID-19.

The CDR3 DNA is TGTGCCAGCTCGGGGCAGGGTGAAGAGACCCAGTACTTC. It codes for CASSGQGEETQYF. The rearrangement links TRBV18 to TRBJ2-5; a possible D gene is TRBD1 (5 bases). The CDR3 sequence is 13 residues long. Trimming pared 6 bases from V and 3 bases from J, leaving 11 bases between. CDR1 is KGHSH and CDR2 is LQKENI in the germline V gene.

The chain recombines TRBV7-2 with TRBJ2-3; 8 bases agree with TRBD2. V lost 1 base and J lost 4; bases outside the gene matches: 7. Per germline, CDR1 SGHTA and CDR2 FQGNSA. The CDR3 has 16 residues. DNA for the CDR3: TGTGCCAGCAGCTTAGGGAGCGGGAGATGGGCAGATACGCAGTATTTT. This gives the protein CASSLGSGRWADTQYF.